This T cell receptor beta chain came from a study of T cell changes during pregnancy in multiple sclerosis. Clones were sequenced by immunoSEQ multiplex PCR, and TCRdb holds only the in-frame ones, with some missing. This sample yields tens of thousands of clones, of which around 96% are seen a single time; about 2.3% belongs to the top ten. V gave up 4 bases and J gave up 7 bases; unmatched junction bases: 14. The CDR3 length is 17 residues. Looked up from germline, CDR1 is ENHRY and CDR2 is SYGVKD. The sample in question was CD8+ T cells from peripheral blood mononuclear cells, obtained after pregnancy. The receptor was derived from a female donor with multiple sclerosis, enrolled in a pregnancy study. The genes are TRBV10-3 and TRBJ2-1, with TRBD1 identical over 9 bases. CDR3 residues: CAISGGTPDRGQNEQFF. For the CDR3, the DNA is TGTGCCATCAGTGGAGGTACTCCGGACAGGGGCCAAAATGAGCAGTTCTTC.